A single T cell receptor beta chain is shown here with its context. Its antigen is not known. The data were obtained in a study of T-cell reconstitution after alpha-beta-depleted transplantation in children. The germline CDR1 and CDR2 sequences are DFQATT and SNEGSKA (reference sequence). Trimming shortened V by 0 bases and J by 3 bases, and 10 bases separated the two germline ends. This CDR3 spans 14 amino acids. For TCRbeta, the library was prepared with unique molecular identifiers. TCRdb reprocessed the PCR reads via MiXCR and lists one record per CDR3 protein. The table lists about 440,000 distinct CDR3 sequences, approximately 42% of them singletons. Whole-study findings and limits: Expanded graft clones, several hundred of them, were reportedly the source of alpha-beta T cells about two months after transplant. The authors attributed T-cell counts and diversity one year after transplant mostly to newly produced T cells.

The V call is TRBV20-1, the J call TRBJ2-3; D ambiguous. The sequence came from a girl aged 2-10 years with aplastic anemia, due to receive a stem cell transplant. This specimen was PBMCs, taken before TCRalphabeta/CD19-depleted stem cell transplant. The CDR3 DNA reads TGCAGTGCTAGAGACCCGCTGAGGACAGATACGCAGTATTTT. This sequence encodes CSARDPLRTDTQYF.